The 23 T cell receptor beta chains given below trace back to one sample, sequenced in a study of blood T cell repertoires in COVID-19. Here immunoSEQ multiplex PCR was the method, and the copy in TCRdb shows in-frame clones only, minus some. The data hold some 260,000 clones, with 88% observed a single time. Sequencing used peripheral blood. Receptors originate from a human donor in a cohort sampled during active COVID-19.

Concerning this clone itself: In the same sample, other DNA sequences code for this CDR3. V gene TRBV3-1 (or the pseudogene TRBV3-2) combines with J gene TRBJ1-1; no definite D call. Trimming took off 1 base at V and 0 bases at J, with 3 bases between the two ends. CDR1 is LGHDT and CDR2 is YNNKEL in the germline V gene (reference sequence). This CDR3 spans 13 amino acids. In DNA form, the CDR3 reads TGTGCCAGCAGCCAAGTCATGAACACTGAAGCTTTCTTT. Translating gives CASSQVMNTEAFF.

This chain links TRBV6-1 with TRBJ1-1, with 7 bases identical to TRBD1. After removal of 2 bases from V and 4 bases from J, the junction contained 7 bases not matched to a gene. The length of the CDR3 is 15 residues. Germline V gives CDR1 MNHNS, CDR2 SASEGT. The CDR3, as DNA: TGTGCCAGCAGTGAACGATTTCGACAGGGCACTGAAGCTTTCTTT. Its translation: CASSERFRQGTEAFF.

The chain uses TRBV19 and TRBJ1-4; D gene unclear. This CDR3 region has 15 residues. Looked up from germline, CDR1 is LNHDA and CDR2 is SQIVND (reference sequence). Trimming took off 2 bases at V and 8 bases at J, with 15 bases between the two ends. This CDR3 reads CASSIKAGRVEKLFF. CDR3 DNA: TGTGCCAGTAGTATAAAGGCGGGCAGAGTCGAAAAACTGTTTTTT.

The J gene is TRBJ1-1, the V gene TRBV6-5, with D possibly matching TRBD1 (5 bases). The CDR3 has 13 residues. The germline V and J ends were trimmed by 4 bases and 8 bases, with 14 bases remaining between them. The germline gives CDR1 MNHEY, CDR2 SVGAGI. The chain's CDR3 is CASSFSRGKEAFF. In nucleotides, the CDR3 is TGTGCCAGCAGTTTTTCTCGGGGGAAGGAAGCTTTCTTT.

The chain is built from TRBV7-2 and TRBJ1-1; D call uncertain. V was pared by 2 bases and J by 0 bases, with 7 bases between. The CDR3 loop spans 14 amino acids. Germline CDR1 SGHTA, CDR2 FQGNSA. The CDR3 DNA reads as TGTGCCAGCAGCTTATTCCCAATGAACACTGAAGCTTTCTTT. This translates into CASSLFPMNTEAFF.

CDR3 nucleotides: TGCGCCAGCAGCTTGGTTGCAGGGGGAGGCTATGGCTACACCTTC. It is translated as CASSLVAGGGYGYTF. The J gene is TRBJ1-2, the V gene TRBV5-1; 7 bases line up with TRBD1. The junction had 6 bases not matched to a gene; V was cut back by 0 bases and J by 4 bases. Germline lookup yields CDR1 SGHRS and CDR2 YFSETQ. CDR3 size: 15 residues.

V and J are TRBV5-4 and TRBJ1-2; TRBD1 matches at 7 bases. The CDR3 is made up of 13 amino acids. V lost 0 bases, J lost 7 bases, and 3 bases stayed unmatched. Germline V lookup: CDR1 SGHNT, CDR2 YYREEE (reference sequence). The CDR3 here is CASSLEGQFGYTF. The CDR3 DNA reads TGTGCCAGCAGCTTGGAGGGACAGTTTGGCTACACCTTC. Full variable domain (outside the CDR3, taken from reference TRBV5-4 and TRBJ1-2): ETGVTQSPTHLIKTRGQQVTLRCSSQSGHNTVSWYQQALGQGPQFIFQYYREEENGRGNFPPRFSGLQFPNYSSELNVNALELDDSALYLCASSLEGQFGYTFGSGTRLTVV.

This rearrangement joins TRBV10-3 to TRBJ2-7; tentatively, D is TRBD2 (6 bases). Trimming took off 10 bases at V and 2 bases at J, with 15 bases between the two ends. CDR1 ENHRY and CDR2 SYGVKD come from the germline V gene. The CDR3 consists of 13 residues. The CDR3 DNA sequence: TGTGCCACCGAGGACTATGGGACCTACGAGCAGTACTTC. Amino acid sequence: CATEDYGTYEQYF.

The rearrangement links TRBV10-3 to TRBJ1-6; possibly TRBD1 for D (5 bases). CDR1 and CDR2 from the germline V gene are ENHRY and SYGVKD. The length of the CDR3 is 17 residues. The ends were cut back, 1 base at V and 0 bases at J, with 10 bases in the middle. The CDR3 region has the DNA TGTGCCATCAGTGAGTACAGACAGAGCTCCTATAATTCACCCCTCCACTTT. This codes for CAISEYRQSSYNSPLHF.

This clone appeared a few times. The CDR3 reads CAWSGRAPYNEQFF. Here the CDR3 DNA reads TGTGCCTGGAGTGGGCGGGCGCCTTACAATGAGCAGTTCTTC. V is TRBV30 and J is TRBJ2-1, with a tentative D call TRBD2 (5 bases). This CDR3 spans 14 amino acids. V was pared by 1 base and J by 4 bases, with 11 bases between. Looked up from germline, CDR1 is GTSNPN and CDR2 is SVGIG (reference sequence). The whole variable domain, remainder taken from reference TRBV30 and TRBJ2-1, is SQTIHQWPATLVQPVGSPLSLECTVEGTSNPNLYWYRQAAGRGLQLLFYSVGIGQISSEVPQNLSASRPQDRQFILSSKKLLLSDSGFYLCAWSGRAPYNEQFFGPGTRLTVL.

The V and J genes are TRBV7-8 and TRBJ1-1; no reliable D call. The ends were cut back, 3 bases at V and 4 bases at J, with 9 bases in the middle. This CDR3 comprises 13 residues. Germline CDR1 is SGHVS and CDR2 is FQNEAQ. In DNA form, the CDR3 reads TGTGCCAGCAGCTTCGGGGAGGGCACTGAAGCTTTCTTT. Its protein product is CASSFGEGTEAFF.

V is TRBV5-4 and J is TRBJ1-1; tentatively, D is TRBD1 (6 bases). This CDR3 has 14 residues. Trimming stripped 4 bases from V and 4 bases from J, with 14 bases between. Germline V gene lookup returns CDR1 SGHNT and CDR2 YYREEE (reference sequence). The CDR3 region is CASSDKVGATEAFF. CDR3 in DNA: TGTGCCAGCAGCGATAAGGTGGGGGCCACTGAAGCTTTCTTT.

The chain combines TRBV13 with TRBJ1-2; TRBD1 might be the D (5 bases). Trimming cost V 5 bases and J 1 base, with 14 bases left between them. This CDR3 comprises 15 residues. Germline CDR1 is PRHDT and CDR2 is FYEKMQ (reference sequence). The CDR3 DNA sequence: TGTGCCAGCAGCCTGGACCCCAGGGTTAACTATGGCTACACCTTC. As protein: CASSLDPRVNYGYTF.

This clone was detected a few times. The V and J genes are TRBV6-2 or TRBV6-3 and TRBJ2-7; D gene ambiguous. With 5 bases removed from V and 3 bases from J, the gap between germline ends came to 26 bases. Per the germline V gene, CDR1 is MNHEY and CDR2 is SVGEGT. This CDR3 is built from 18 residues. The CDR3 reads CASSTSHFRMAVYYEQYF. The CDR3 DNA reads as TGTGCCAGCAGTACAAGCCATTTCAGGATGGCCGTCTACTACGAGCAGTACTTC.

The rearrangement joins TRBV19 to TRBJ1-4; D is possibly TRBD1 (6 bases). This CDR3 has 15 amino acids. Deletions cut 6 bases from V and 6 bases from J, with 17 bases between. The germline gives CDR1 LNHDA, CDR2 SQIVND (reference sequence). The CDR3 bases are TGTGCCAGTAGCAACCGGGACATTGGGGATGAAAAACTGTTTTTT. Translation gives CASSNRDIGDEKLFF. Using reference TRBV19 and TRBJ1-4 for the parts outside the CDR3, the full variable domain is DGGITQSPKYLFRKEGQNVTLSCEQNLNHDAMYWYRQDPGQGLRLIYYSQIVNDFQKGDIAEGYSVSREKKESFPLTVTSAQKNPTAFYLCASSNRDIGDEKLFFGSGTQLSVL.

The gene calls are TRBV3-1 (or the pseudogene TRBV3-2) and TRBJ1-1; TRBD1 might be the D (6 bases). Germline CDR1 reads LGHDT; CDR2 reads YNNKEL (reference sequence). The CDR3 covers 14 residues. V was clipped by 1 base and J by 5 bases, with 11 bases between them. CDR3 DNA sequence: TGTGCCAGCAGCCAAGTACAGGGAGGGACTGAAGCTTTCTTT. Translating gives CASSQVQGGTEAFF.

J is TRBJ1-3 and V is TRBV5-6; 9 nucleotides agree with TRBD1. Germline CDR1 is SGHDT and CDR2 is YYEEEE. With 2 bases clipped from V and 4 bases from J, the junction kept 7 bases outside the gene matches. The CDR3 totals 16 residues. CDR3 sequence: CASSFETGGTGNTIYF. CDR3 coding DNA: TGTGCCAGCAGCTTCGAGACAGGGGGAACGGGAAACACCATATATTTT.

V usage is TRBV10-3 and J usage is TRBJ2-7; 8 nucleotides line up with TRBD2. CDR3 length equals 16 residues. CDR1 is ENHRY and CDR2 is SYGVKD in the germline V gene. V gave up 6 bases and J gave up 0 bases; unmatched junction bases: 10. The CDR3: CAIRSTGGSSSYEQYF. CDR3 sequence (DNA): TGTGCCATCAGATCGACGGGGGGGTCCAGCTCCTACGAGCAGTACTTC.

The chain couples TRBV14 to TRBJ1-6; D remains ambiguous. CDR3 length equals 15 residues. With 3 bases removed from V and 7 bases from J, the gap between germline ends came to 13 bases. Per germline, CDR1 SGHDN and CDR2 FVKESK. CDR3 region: CASSQRQSWNSPLHF. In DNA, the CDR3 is TGTGCCAGCAGCCAGAGACAATCCTGGAATTCACCCCTCCACTTT.

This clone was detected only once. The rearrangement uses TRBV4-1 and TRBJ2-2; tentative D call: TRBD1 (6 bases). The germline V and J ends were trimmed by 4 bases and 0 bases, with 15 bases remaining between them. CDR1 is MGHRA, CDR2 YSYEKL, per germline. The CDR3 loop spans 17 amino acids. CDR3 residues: CASSRDPTGTNTGELFF. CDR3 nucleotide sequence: TGCGCCAGCAGCCGTGACCCGACAGGAACGAACACCGGGGAGCTGTTTTTT.

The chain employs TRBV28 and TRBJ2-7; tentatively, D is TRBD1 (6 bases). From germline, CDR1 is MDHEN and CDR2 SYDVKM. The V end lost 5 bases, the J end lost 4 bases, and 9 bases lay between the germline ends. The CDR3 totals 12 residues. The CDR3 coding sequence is TGTGCCAGCAGTCCGGGACAATACGAGCAGTACTTC. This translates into CASSPGQYEQYF.

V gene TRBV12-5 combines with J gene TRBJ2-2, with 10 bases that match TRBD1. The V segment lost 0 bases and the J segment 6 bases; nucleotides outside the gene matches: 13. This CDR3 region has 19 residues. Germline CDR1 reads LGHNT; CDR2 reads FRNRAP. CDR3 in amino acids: CASGLVLDRGLLGAGELFF. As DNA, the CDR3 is TGTGCTAGTGGTTTGGTACTAGACAGGGGGCTCCTTGGTGCCGGGGAGCTGTTTTTT.

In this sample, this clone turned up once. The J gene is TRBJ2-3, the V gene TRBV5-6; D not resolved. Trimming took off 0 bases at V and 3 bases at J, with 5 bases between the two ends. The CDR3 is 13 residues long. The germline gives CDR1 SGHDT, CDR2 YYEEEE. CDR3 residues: CASSLDLTDTQYF. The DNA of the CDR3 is TGTGCCAGCAGCTTGGATCTGACAGATACGCAGTATTTT.